The T cell receptor beta chain under discussion was sequenced for a study of identical twins. TCRdb reprocessed the 5' RACE reads with MiXCR, giving one entry per CDR3 protein. The data contain fewer than 500,000 distinct CDR3 sequences, 14% of them singletons. J gave up 1 base and V 4 bases, and 4 bases lay outside the gene matches. Germline loops: CDR1 DFQATT, CDR2 SNEGSKA (reference sequence). This CDR3 is 15 amino acids long. This sample was shared with a second study, whose subject was yellow fever vaccine responses in identical twins.

Sequencing used CD4+ T cells sorted from blood. This receptor was identified in a woman in her late teens or twenties in good health. V and J are TRBV20-1 and TRBJ2-5; 12 positions agree with TRBD2. The CDR3 sequence is CSATQLAGGQETQYF. CDR3 sequence (DNA): TGCAGTGCTACACAACTAGCGGGGGGCCAAGAGACCCAGTACTTC.